One sample yielded the 20 T cell receptor beta chains listed below, sequenced in a study of blood T cell repertoires in COVID-19. The method was immunoSEQ multiplex PCR; TCRdb's version includes in-frame clones alone and lacks a portion of them. The data show about 250,000 clones, approximately 88% seen once. Sequencing was performed on PBMCs or T cells enriched from blood (not recorded which). The source of these receptors is a woman aged 25-40 years with acute COVID-19.

This clone has only one observation. This chain uses TRBV5-1 with TRBJ2-3; 9 bases align to TRBD2. V shed 4 bases and J 1 base; nucleotides not matched to a gene: 4. The CDR3 contains 15 residues. The V gene's germline CDR1 is SGHRS and CDR2 YFSETQ. The CDR3 protein is CASSAPSGGTDTQYF. The CDR3 nucleotides read TGCGCCAGCAGCGCACCTAGCGGGGGCACAGATACGCAGTATTTT.

This chain joins TRBV6-5 and TRBJ1-1; TRBD1 might be the D (6 bases). Trimming left V 7 bases short and J 0 bases short, with 9 bases between. CDR1 is MNHEY, CDR2 SVGAGI, per germline. The CDR3 loop spans 13 amino acids. CDR3 DNA: TGTGCCAGCACCCGGACAGTGAACACTGAAGCTTTCTTT. Its protein product is CASTRTVNTEAFF.

The chain couples TRBV19 to TRBJ1-5, with a tentative D call TRBD1 (5 bases). CDR3 length: 15 amino acids. Germline V gene data show CDR1 as LNHDA and CDR2 as SQIVND (reference sequence). V lost 7 bases and J 3 bases, leaving 16 bases between the germline ends. The CDR3 region is CASTPGTEINQPQHF. Written as DNA, the CDR3 is TGTGCCAGTACCCCAGGGACTGAAATCAATCAGCCCCAGCATTTT. The entire variable domain, with the rest obtained from reference TRBV19 and TRBJ1-5, is as follows: DGGITQSPKYLFRKEGQNVTLSCEQNLNHDAMYWYRQDPGQGLRLIYYSQIVNDFQKGDIAEGYSVSREKKESFPLTVTSAQKNPTAFYLCASTPGTEINQPQHFGDGTRLSIL.

This chain links TRBV9 with TRBJ2-1; 10 bases align to TRBD2. V lost 4 bases to trimming and J lost 7 bases; unmatched junction nucleotides: 8. CDR3 length equals 15 residues. CDR1 SGDLS and CDR2 YYNGEE come from the germline V gene. In DNA form, the CDR3 reads TGTGCCAGCAGCCTCTTTAGCGGGGGGATGAATGAGCAGTTCTTC. It encodes CASSLFSGGMNEQFF.

The rearrangement joins TRBV14 to TRBJ1-2; D possibly corresponds to TRBD1 (5 bases). The V end was cut by 1 base, the J end by 6 bases, with 18 bases between. The germline V gene has CDR1 SGHDN and CDR2 FVKESK. The CDR3 covers 16 residues. The CDR3 region has the DNA TGTGCCAGCAGCCAAGCTAGAACGACAGTCTACGATGGCTACACCTTC. This translates into CASSQARTTVYDGYTF.

The gene calls are TRBV5-5 and TRBJ1-1; 8 bases fit TRBD1. CDR1 SGHKS and CDR2 YYEKEE come from the germline V gene (reference sequence). The J segment lost 3 bases and the V segment lost 3 bases, leaving 4 bases of the junction unmatched. The CDR3 runs to 14 residues. As DNA, the CDR3 is TGTGCCAGCAGCTCACAGGGGGGGGACACTGAAGCTTTCTTT. It is translated as CASSSQGGDTEAFF.

Worth noting for this clone: Sequence at one end of the junction differs from germline and may be a read error. J is TRBJ2-1 and V is TRBV24-1, with 9 bases that match TRBD2. The CDR3 has 14 amino acids. Per the germline V gene, CDR1 is KGHDR and CDR2 is SFDVKD. The CDR3 coding sequence is TGCGCGGGGGGGGATAAGAGCTCCTACAATGAGCAGTTCTTC. This codes for CAGGDKSSYNEQFF.

The chain recombines TRBV5-6 with TRBJ2-3; D might be TRBD2 (6 bases). This CDR3 is 14 amino acids long. Germline V gene data show CDR1 as SGHDT and CDR2 as YYEEEE. V gave up 6 bases and J gave up 4 bases, with 15 bases separating them. The chain's CDR3 is CASIRRREADTQYF. CDR3 nucleotide sequence: TGTGCCAGCATCCGGCGAAGGGAGGCAGATACGCAGTATTTT.

Notes on this clone: Different DNA sequences within this sample yield the same CDR3. The gene calls are TRBV24-1 and TRBJ1-2; D perhaps matches TRBD1 (5 bases). Germline assignment: CDR1 KGHDR and CDR2 SFDVKD. With 4 bases removed from V and 4 bases from J, the gap between germline ends came to 9 bases. This CDR3 is built from 13 residues. CDR3 sequence (DNA): TGTGCCACCAGTGACGGGACTGGCTATGGCTACACCTTC. It translates to CATSDGTGYGYTF.

The gene calls are TRBV6-5 and TRBJ1-5, with a tentative D call TRBD1 (6 bases). Trimming took off 6 bases at V and 9 bases at J, with 15 bases between the two ends. Germline assignment: CDR1 MNHEY and CDR2 SVGAGI. The CDR3 is 13 amino acids. The CDR3 region has the DNA TGTGCCAGCAGACAGGCGCAGGGGATGCCCCAGCATTTT. This translates into CASRQAQGMPQHF.

This chain joins TRBV10-3 and TRBJ2-5; 10 bases line up with TRBD2. CDR3 length: 15 amino acids. Looked up from germline, CDR1 is ENHRY and CDR2 is SYGVKD. Unmatched junction bases numbered 5, after V lost 4 bases and J lost 3 bases. Here the CDR3 DNA reads TGTGCCATCAGTGCCTCCCTAGCGGGAGAAGAGACCCAGTACTTC. Its translation: CAISASLAGEETQYF.

This clone was seen a single time. V gene TRBV4-1 combines with J gene TRBJ1-5, with D hard to call. This CDR3 is 14 amino acids long. The ends were cut back, 0 bases at V and 1 base at J, with 4 bases in the middle. From germline, CDR1 is MGHRA and CDR2 YSYEKL. The CDR3 loop is CASSQDQSNQPQHF. CDR3 nucleotide sequence: TGCGCCAGCAGCCAAGATCAGAGCAATCAGCCCCAGCATTTT.

V is TRBV16 and J is TRBJ1-1; D unresolved. The CDR3 length is 14 residues. CDR1 is KGHSY, CDR2 FQNENV, per germline. V lost 0 bases to trimming and J lost 4 bases, with 9 bases between them. The CDR3 reads CASSQSVSGTEAFF. In nucleotides, the CDR3 is TGTGCCAGCAGCCAATCGGTGTCGGGCACTGAAGCTTTCTTT.

This clone was observed a handful of times. The rearrangement uses TRBV19 and TRBJ1-3, with TRBD1 matching over 10 bases. CDR3 length: 20 residues. Germline values: CDR1 LNHDA, CDR2 SQIVND (reference sequence). V shed 4 bases and J 2 bases; nucleotides not matched to a gene: 17. The CDR3 spells CASSTTNRDRGSNPGNTIYF. The CDR3, as DNA: TGTGCCAGTAGTACGACTAACCGGGACAGGGGAAGCAATCCTGGAAACACCATATATTTT.

This chain connects TRBV11-3 to TRBJ2-3; tentatively, D is TRBD1 (5 bases). The CDR3 length is 15 residues. Trimming shortened V by 1 base and J by 4 bases, and 12 bases separated the two germline ends. CDR1 is SGHNT, CDR2 YENEEA, per germline. CDR3 in DNA: TGTGCCAGCAGCTTAGGTCAGGGCGAATCAGATACGCAGTATTTT. Protein product: CASSLGQGESDTQYF.

This sequence joins TRBV27 and TRBJ2-2; TRBD2 aligns across 15 bases. Germline values: CDR1 MNHEY, CDR2 SMNVEV (reference sequence). This CDR3 has 18 amino acids. After removal of 5 bases from V and 3 bases from J, the junction contained 7 bases not matched to a gene. CDR3 nucleotides: TGTGCCAGCAGTCCCGGGACTAGCGGGGGGCAATACACCGGGGAGCTGTTTTTT. Amino acid sequence: CASSPGTSGGQYTGELFF.

This chain joins TRBV3-1 (or the pseudogene TRBV3-2) and TRBJ2-5; 8 nucleotides line up with TRBD2. Germline trimming cut 5 bases from V and 2 bases from J; bases unmatched to any gene: 10. Germline V gene sequence: CDR1 LGHDT, CDR2 YNNKEL (reference sequence). This CDR3 has 16 amino acids. CDR3 DNA sequence: TGTGCCAGCAGCGCCCGGAGCGGGGGCCTACAAGAGACCCAGTACTTC. Protein product: CASSARSGGLQETQYF.

The chain carries TRBV19 and TRBJ1-2, with 7 bases lining up with TRBD1. There are 17 residues in the CDR3. J lost 7 bases, V lost 4 bases, and 18 bases had no gene match. Germline V gene sequence: CDR1 LNHDA, CDR2 SQIVND (reference sequence). The CDR3 nucleotides read TGTGCCAGTAGTACCCTACACCCCGTACAGGGGCGGCGTGGCTACACCTTC. It codes for CASSTLHPVQGRRGYTF.

As regards this clone: This same CDR3 is encoded by further DNA sequences in the sample. The chain is built from TRBV29-1 and TRBJ1-2; D is perhaps TRBD1 (6 bases). This CDR3 is built from 12 residues. The germline V gene has CDR1 SQVTM and CDR2 ANQGSEA. V was cut by 4 bases and J by 6 bases, with 12 bases left in between. This CDR3 reads CSVAQGRDGYTF. The CDR3 nucleotides are TGCAGCGTTGCGCAGGGGCGGGATGGCTACACCTTC. The variable domain in full, completed from reference TRBV29-1 and TRBJ1-2, reads SAVISQKPSRDICQRGTSLTIQCQVDSQVTMMFWYRQQPGQSLTLIATANQGSEATYESGFVIDKFPISRPNLTFSTLTVSNMSPEDSSIYLCSVAQGRDGYTFGSGTRLTVV.

The chain links TRBV4-1 to TRBJ2-7; D is perhaps TRBD2 (6 bases). Trimming took 1 base from V and 3 from J, leaving 13 bases between them. The CDR3 has 15 amino acids. CDR1 is MGHRA and CDR2 is YSYEKL in the germline V gene. CDR3 protein: CASSQVPPTSYEQYF. In nucleotides, the CDR3 is TGCGCCAGCAGCCAAGTTCCTCCGACTAGCTACGAGCAGTACTTC.